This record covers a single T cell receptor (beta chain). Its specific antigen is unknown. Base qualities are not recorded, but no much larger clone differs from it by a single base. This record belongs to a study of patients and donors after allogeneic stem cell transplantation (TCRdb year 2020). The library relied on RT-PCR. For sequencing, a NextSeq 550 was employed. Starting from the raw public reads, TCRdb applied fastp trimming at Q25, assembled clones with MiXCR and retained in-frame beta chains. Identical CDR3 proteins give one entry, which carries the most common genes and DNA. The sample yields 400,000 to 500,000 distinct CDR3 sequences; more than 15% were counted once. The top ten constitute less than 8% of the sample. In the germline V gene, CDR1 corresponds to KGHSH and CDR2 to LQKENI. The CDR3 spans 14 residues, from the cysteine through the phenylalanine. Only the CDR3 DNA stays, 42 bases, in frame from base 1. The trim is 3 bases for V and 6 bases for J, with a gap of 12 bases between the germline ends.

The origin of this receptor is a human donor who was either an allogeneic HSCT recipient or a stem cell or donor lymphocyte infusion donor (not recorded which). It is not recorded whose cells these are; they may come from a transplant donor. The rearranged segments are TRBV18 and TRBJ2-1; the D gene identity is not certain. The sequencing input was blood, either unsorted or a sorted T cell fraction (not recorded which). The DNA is TGTGCCAGCTCACCGGACCTTGTCGGCAATGAGCAGTTCTTC. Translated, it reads CASSPDLVGNEQFF.